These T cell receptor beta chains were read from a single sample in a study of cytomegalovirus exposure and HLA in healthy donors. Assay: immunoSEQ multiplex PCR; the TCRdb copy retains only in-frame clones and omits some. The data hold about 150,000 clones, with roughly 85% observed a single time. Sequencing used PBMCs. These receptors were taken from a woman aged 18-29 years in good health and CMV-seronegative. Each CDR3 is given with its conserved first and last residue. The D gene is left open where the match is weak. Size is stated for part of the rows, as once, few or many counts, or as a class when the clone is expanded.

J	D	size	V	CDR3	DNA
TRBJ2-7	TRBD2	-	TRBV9	CASSAGTSGSYEQYF	TGTGCCAGCAGCGCAGGGACTAGCGGGAGCTACGAGCAGTACTTC
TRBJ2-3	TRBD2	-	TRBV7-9	CASSPPGGTTAYTQYF	TGTGCCAGCAGCCCTCCCGGGGGGACCACAGCTTATACGCAGTATTTT
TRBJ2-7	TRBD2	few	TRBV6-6	CASSRGGSAWEQYF	TGTGCCAGCAGCCGGGGCGGGAGCGCGTGGGAGCAGTACTTC
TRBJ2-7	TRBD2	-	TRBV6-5	CASSYGVAGAYEQYF	TGTGCCAGCAGTTACGGGGTAGCGGGTGCCTACGAGCAGTACTTC
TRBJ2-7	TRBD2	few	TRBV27	CASRGGTSSYEQYF	TGTGCCAGCAGGGGAGGGACTTCTTCCTACGAGCAGTACTTC
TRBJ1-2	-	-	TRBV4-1	CASSQIGSNYGYTF	TGCGCCAGCAGCCAAATCGGGTCTAACTATGGCTACACCTTC
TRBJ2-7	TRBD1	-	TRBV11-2	CASSFLDRAYRYEQYF	TGTGCCAGCAGCTTCCTGGACAGGGCCTACCGGTACGAGCAGTACTTC
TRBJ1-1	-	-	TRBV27	CASSLLRGMNTEAFF	TGTGCCAGCAGTTTATTAAGGGGAATGAACACTGAAGCTTTCTTT
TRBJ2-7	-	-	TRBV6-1	CASSESTGKYEQYF	TGTGCCAGCAGTGAATCTACAGGGAAGTACGAGCAGTACTTC
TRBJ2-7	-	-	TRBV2	CASSEGAGPYEQYF	TGTGCCAGCAGTGAAGGGGCAGGGCCATACGAGCAGTACTTC
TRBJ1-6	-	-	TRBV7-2	CASSPLDRPNSPLHF	TGTGCCAGCAGCCCATTAGACAGGCCCAATTCACCCCTCCACTTT
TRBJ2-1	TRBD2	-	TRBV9	CASSVEAGGPSDEQFF	TGTGCCAGCAGCGTGGAAGCGGGGGGGCCGTCGGATGAGCAGTTCTTC
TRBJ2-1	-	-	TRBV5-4	CASSLGRVVNEQFF	TGTGCCAGCAGCTTGGGTAGAGTAGTCAATGAGCAGTTCTTC
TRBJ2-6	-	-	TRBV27	CASSLGGANVLTF	TGTGCCAGCAGTTTGGGCGGGGCCAACGTCCTGACTTTC
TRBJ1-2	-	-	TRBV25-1	CASSGRTGGYTF	TGTGCCAGCAGTGGCAGGACGGGAGGCTACACCTTC
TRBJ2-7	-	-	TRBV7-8	CASGPRTAYEQYF	TGTGCCAGCGGCCCCCGGACAGCCTACGAGCAGTACTTC
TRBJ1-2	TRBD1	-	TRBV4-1	CASSRHRGPLYGYTF	TGCGCCAGCAGCCGCCACAGGGGGCCTCTCTATGGCTACACCTTC
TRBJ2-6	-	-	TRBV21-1	CASSQLPSGANVLTF	TGTGCCAGCAGCCAACTCCCCTCTGGGGCCAACGTCCTGACTTTC
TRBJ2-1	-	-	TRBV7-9	CASSLVGDNEQFF	TGTGCCAGCAGCTTGGTAGGAGACAATGAGCAGTTCTTC